These 25 T cell receptor beta chains were all obtained from the same sample, sequenced in a study of vaccination and CD4 T cells after COVID-19. Cultured CD4+ T cell DNA underwent sequencing with the Oncomine TCR Beta short-read assay. TCRdb re-analysed the PCR reads in MiXCR, keeping a single row per CDR3 protein. The table shows 11,000 or so distinct CDR3 sequences, with around 50% occurring only once. Treatment in this sample: roughly 11-day PBMC culture with coronavirus spike peptide pools or control peptides (ViraFEST assay). These receptors have no identified antigens. Sequenced: CD4+ T cells from blood, cultured in vitro. Receptors originate from a human donor who had recovered from COVID-19.

V gene TRBV9 combines with J gene TRBJ2-3, with a weak D call TRBD2 (5 bases). V lost 1 base and J 2 bases, leaving 8 bases between the germline ends. CDR1 is SGDLS and CDR2 is YYNGEE in the germline V gene. This CDR3 is 14 amino acids long. CDR3 DNA sequence: TGTGCCAGCAGCGTACGGGGAAACACAGATACGCAGTATTTT. Its translation is CASSVRGNTDTQYF.

The CDR3 loop reads CASGINTQYF. The CDR3, as DNA: TGTGCCAGCGGGATAAATACGCAGTATTTT. The chain has TRBV6-1 and TRBJ2-3; D unresolved. The CDR3 extends over 10 amino acids. Germline-derived CDR1 and CDR2 are MNHNS and SASEGT. Trimming stripped 8 bases from V and 7 bases from J, with 7 bases between.

The chain joins TRBV28 to TRBJ1-3, with 7 nucleotides matching TRBD1. J lost 4 bases, V lost 6 bases, and 9 bases had no gene match. Germline V gives CDR1 MDHEN, CDR2 SYDVKM. This CDR3 is built from 15 residues. CDR3: CASSNSGTEGNTIYF. CDR3 coding DNA: TGTGCCAGCAGCAATTCCGGGACAGAAGGAAACACCATATATTTT.

V gene TRBV6-4 combines with J gene TRBJ1-5; TRBD1 aligns across 7 bases. V dropped 4 bases and J dropped 7; count of bases not matched to a gene: 4. CDR1 and CDR2 from the germline V gene are MRHNA and SNTAGT. This CDR3 has 13 amino acids. As DNA, the CDR3 is TGTGCCAGCAGTGCCGACAGGGCCCAGCCCCAGCATTTT. Its translation: CASSADRAQPQHF.

The V call is TRBV20-1, the J call TRBJ2-2; weak D call: TRBD2 (5 bases). Germline V gene data show CDR1 as DFQATT and CDR2 as SNEGSKA (reference sequence). CDR3 size: 15 residues. Trimming removed 3 bases at V and 6 bases at J, with 17 bases between. CDR3 sequence reads: CSASRSASWSGELFF. The DNA for the CDR3 is TGCAGTGCTAGTAGATCGGCTAGCTGGTCCGGGGAGCTGTTTTTT.

This chain connects TRBV20-1 to TRBJ2-5; TRBD2 matches at 7 bases. Trimming cost V 6 bases and J 3 bases; bases outside gene matches: 10. Germline V gene data show CDR1 as DFQATT and CDR2 as SNEGSKA (reference sequence). The CDR3 extends over 14 amino acids. CDR3: CSAVASGLKETQYF. The CDR3 nucleotides read TGCAGTGCAGTAGCGTCGGGACTAAAAGAGACCCAGTACTTC.

V and J are TRBV10-3 and TRBJ2-5, with 9 positions matching TRBD2. The CDR3 extends over 14 amino acids. Germline V CDR1 and CDR2: ENHRY, SYGVKD. Losses at the gene ends were 3 bases for V and 3 bases for J; bases not matched to a gene: 2. DNA of the CDR3: TGTGCCATCAGTGATAGACTAGCGGAAGAGACCCAGTACTTC. It is translated as CAISDRLAEETQYF.

CDR3 protein: CASSEMSGVAFF. CDR3 DNA: TGTGCCAGCAGTGAAATGTCGGGGGTAGCTTTCTTT. V is TRBV2 and J is TRBJ1-1; the D gene is possibly TRBD1 (5 bases). With 2 bases removed from V and 10 bases from J, the gap between germline ends came to 11 bases. This CDR3 has 12 residues. Germline assignment: CDR1 SNHLY and CDR2 FYNNEI.

The J gene is TRBJ2-2, the V gene TRBV20-1, with D perhaps given as TRBD1 or TRBD2 (5 bases each). Between the trimmed V and J ends, which lost 6 bases and 0 bases, there was a span of 14 bases. Germline loops: CDR1 DFQATT, CDR2 SNEGSKA (reference sequence). The CDR3 spans 15 residues. DNA for the CDR3: TGCAGTGCGACCCCCTGGGACGCGAACACCGGGGAGCTGTTTTTT. Its translation: CSATPWDANTGELFF.

This clonotype was detected only a few times. J is TRBJ2-5 and V is TRBV20-1; 8 bases match TRBD2. The CDR3 spans 13 residues. The J segment lost 3 bases and the V segment lost 6 bases, leaving 6 bases of the junction unmatched. CDR1 and CDR2 from the germline V gene are DFQATT and SNEGSKA (reference sequence). The CDR3 protein is CSAGRAGEETQYF. CDR3 nucleotides: TGCAGTGCCGGGAGAGCGGGAGAAGAGACCCAGTACTTC.

This clonotype was found a few times. The V call is TRBV27, the J call TRBJ2-2; no clear D gene. Trimming left V 2 bases short and J 7 bases short, with 5 bases between. The CDR3 consists of 12 residues. The germline CDR1 and CDR2 sequences are MNHEY and SMNVEV (reference sequence). The CDR3 DNA sequence: TGTGCCAGCAGTTTAATTGGCGGGGAGCTGTTTTTT. Its translation is CASSLIGGELFF.

The CDR3 region is CASIPLLTGPGELFF. DNA of the CDR3: TGTGCCAGCATCCCTCTACTGACAGGGCCCGGGGAGCTGTTTTTT. The chain carries TRBV6-1 and TRBJ2-2; 7 nucleotides agree with TRBD1. The germline CDR1 and CDR2 sequences are MNHNS and SASEGT. Losses at the gene ends were 7 bases for V and 6 bases for J; bases not matched to a gene: 11. The CDR3 is 15 residues long.

The chain couples TRBV20-1 to TRBJ1-2, with D perhaps matching TRBD1 (5 bases). CDR1 and CDR2 from the germline V gene are DFQATT and SNEGSKA (reference sequence). V lost 2 bases and J 2 bases, leaving 12 bases between the germline ends. The CDR3 length is 14 residues. The CDR3 loop is CSARSGAQNYGYTF. The CDR3 DNA sequence: TGCAGTGCTAGATCCGGGGCTCAAAACTATGGCTACACCTTC.

This clonotype has just a few counts. As DNA, the CDR3 is TGCAGTGCTTGGACTAGCGGGAGCCATACAGATACGCAGTATTTT. Its protein product is CSAWTSGSHTDTQYF. This chain connects TRBV20-1 to TRBJ2-3; 13 nucleotides align to TRBD2. With V trimmed by 5 bases and J by 3 bases, 5 bases remained unmatched. Germline V CDR1 and CDR2: DFQATT, SNEGSKA (reference sequence). The CDR3 sequence is 15 residues long.

The J gene is TRBJ2-3, the V gene TRBV6-1; no clear D gene. Trimming took off 7 bases at V and 3 bases at J, with 11 bases between the two ends. Per germline, CDR1 MNHNS and CDR2 SASEGT. The CDR3 has 13 amino acids. In nucleotides, the CDR3 is TGTGCCAGCACCTCGCTTCGGACAGATACGCAGTATTTT. The encoded protein is CASTSLRTDTQYF.

The gene calls are TRBV20-1 and TRBJ2-5; D unclear. V was trimmed by 3 bases and J by 10 bases, leaving 15 bases between them. The V gene's germline CDR1 is DFQATT and CDR2 SNEGSKA (reference sequence). The CDR3 runs 12 residues. As DNA, the CDR3 is TGCAGTGCTAGGACCGGGTCCGAGGACCAGTACTTC. Encoded protein: CSARTGSEDQYF.

This clonotype was found a few times. The chain combines TRBV28 with TRBJ1-2; D call uncertain. V dropped 4 bases and J dropped 3 bases, with 12 bases sitting between them. The CDR3 contains 14 residues. Germline V gene data show CDR1 as MDHEN and CDR2 as SYDVKM. This chain's CDR3 is CASSWQAQHYGYTF. In DNA form, the CDR3 reads TGTGCCAGCAGTTGGCAGGCGCAACACTATGGCTACACCTTC.

The chain employs TRBV5-6 and TRBJ1-5; D possibly corresponds to TRBD1 (5 bases). The germline V gene has CDR1 SGHDT and CDR2 YYEEEE. The CDR3 has 15 amino acids. V lost 4 bases, J lost 3 bases, and 14 bases lay in between. CDR3 DNA: TGTGCCAGCAGCCGACGAGGGGCCCCCAATCAGCCCCAGCATTTT. Translated: CASSRRGAPNQPQHF.

The CDR3 here is CASSLATGGDSPLHF. The CDR3, as DNA: TGTGCCAGCAGCTTAGCAACAGGGGGCGATTCACCCCTCCACTTT. The chain has TRBV7-9 and TRBJ1-6; 9 bases are shared with TRBD1. Germline values: CDR1 SEHNR, CDR2 FQNEAQ (reference sequence). The CDR3 is 15 amino acids. V shed 0 bases and J 8 bases; nucleotides not matched to a gene: 2. The full variable domain, rest sourced from reference TRBV7-9 and TRBJ1-6, is DTGVSQNPRHKITKRGQNVTFRCDPISEHNRLYWYRQTLGQGPEFLTYFQNEAQLEKSRLLSDRFSAERPKGSFSTLEIQRTEQGDSAMYLCASSLATGGDSPLHFGNGTRLTVT.

V usage is TRBV28 and J usage is TRBJ1-5; D remains unclear. With 2 bases removed from V and 7 bases from J, the gap between germline ends came to 6 bases. This CDR3 is built from 12 residues. CDR1 MDHEN and CDR2 SYDVKM come from the germline V gene. CDR3 sequence (DNA): TGTGCCAGCAGTTTAGTGGGGCAGCCCCAGCATTTT. Translated, it gives CASSLVGQPQHF. The entire variable domain, with the rest obtained from reference TRBV28 and TRBJ1-5, is as follows: DVKVTQSSRYLVKRTGEKVFLECVQDMDHENMFWYRQDPGLGLRLIYFSYDVKMKEKGDIPEGYSVSREKKERFSLILESASTNQTSMYLCASSLVGQPQHFGDGTRLSIL.

The chain carries TRBV6-1 and TRBJ1-3; maybe TRBD1 (6 bases). CDR1 and CDR2 from the germline V gene are MNHNS and SASEGT. V dropped 6 bases and J dropped 0 bases, with 9 bases sitting between them. The CDR3 is made up of 14 amino acids. The CDR3 protein is CASRRDISGNTIYF. In DNA form, the CDR3 reads TGTGCCAGCAGACGGGACATCTCTGGAAACACCATATATTTT.

The chain couples TRBV6-1 to TRBJ1-5; D ambiguous. Deletions cut 7 bases from V and 4 bases from J, with 14 bases between. The germline V gene has CDR1 MNHNS and CDR2 SASEGT. The CDR3 contains 14 residues. The CDR3 DNA sequence: TGTGCCAGCACCCGCCCCGGGGATAATCAGCCCCAGCATTTT. It is translated as CASTRPGDNQPQHF.

The rearrangement links TRBV20-1 to TRBJ2-1, with 8 bases lining up with TRBD2. The germline V gene has CDR1 DFQATT and CDR2 SNEGSKA (reference sequence). CDR3 size: 15 residues. The V and J ends lost 6 bases and 4 bases, in that order; junction bases with no gene match: 11. CDR3 sequence: CSAPETSGYYNEQFF. The CDR3 DNA is TGCAGTGCGCCCGAAACTAGCGGATATTACAATGAGCAGTTCTTC.

This rearrangement joins TRBV6-1 to TRBJ1-2; weak D call: TRBD1 (5 bases). CDR1 and CDR2 from the germline V gene are MNHNS and SASEGT. With 3 bases removed from V and 5 bases from J, the gap between germline ends came to 10 bases. The CDR3 runs 13 residues. Written as DNA, the CDR3 is TGTGCCAGCAGTGACGGGGGGACTTATGGCTACACCTTC. Its protein product is CASSDGGTYGYTF.

The rearrangement uses TRBV7-2 and TRBJ2-3; 11 bases are shared with TRBD2. The CDR3 runs 17 residues. V shed 5 bases, J shed 4 bases, and the junction held 11 bases outside the gene matches. Germline V gene data show CDR1 as SGHTA and CDR2 as FQGNSA. The chain's CDR3 is CASSRIGGLAVPDTQYF. CDR3 nucleotides: TGTGCCAGCAGCCGGATCGGGGGACTAGCGGTTCCAGATACGCAGTATTTT.